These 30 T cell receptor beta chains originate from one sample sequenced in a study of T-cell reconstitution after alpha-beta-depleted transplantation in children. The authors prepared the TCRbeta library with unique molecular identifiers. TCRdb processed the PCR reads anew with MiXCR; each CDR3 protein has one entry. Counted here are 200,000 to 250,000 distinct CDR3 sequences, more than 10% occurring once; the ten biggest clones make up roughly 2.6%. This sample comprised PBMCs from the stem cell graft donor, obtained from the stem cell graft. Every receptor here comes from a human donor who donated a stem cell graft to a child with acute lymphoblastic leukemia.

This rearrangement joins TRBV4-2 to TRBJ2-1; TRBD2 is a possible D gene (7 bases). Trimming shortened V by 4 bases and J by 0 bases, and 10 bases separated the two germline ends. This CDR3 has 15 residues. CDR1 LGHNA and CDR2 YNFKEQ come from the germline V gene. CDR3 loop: CASSRGGISYNEQFF. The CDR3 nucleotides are TGTGCCAGCAGCCGGGGGGGCATCTCCTACAATGAGCAGTTCTTC.

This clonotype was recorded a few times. This CDR3 is CASSSVSGGRGDEQFF. The CDR3 DNA reads as TGTGCCAGCAGCTCTGTTAGCGGGGGCCGGGGGGATGAGCAGTTCTTC. The chain uses TRBV7-2 and TRBJ2-1; TRBD2 matches at 9 bases. Germline V CDR1 and CDR2: SGHTA, FQGNSA. With V trimmed by 4 bases and J by 8 bases, 12 bases remained unmatched. The CDR3 totals 16 residues.

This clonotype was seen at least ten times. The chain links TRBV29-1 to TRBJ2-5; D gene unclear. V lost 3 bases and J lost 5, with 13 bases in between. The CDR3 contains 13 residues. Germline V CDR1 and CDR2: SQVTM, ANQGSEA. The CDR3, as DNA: TGCAGCGTTGACCCGGACCTTCGCGAGACCCAGTACTTC. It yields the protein CSVDPDLRETQYF.

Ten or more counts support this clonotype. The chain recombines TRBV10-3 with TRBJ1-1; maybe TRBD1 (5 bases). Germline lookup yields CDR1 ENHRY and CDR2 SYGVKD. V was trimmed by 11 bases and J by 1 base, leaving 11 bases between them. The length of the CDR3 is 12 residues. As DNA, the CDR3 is TGTGCCGTTGGAACAGGGAACACTGAAGCTTTCTTT. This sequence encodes CAVGTGNTEAFF.

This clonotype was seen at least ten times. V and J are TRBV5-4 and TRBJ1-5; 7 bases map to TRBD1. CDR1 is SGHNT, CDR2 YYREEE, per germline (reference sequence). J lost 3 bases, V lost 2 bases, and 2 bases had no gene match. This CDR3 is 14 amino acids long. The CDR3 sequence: CASSLQGINQPQHF. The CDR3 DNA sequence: TGTGCCAGCAGCTTACAGGGGATCAATCAGCCCCAGCATTTT.

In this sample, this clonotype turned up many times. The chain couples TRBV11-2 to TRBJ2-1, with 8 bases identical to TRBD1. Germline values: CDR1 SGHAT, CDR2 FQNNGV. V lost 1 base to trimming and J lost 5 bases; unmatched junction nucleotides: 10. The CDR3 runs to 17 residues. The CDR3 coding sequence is TGTGCCAGCAGCTTAGGAAGACAGGGGCATCTCAACAATGAGCAGTTCTTC. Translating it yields CASSLGRQGHLNNEQFF.

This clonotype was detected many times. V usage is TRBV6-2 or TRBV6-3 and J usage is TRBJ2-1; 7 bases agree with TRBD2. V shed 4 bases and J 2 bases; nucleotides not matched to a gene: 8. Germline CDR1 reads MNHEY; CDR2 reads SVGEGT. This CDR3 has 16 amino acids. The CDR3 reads CASSSRIAGAYNEQFF. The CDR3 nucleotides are TGTGCCAGCAGTTCCCGAATAGCGGGCGCCTACAATGAGCAGTTCTTC.

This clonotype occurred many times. The CDR3 region has the DNA TGTGCCAGCAGTTTAGAACAGGGGGACACCGGGGAGCTGTTTTTT. Amino acids: CASSLEQGDTGELFF. The chain uses TRBV27 and TRBJ2-2; 8 nucleotides align to TRBD1. Germline lookup yields CDR1 MNHEY and CDR2 SMNVEV (reference sequence). The trim removed 2 bases at V and 3 bases at J, leaving 2 bases unmatched. The CDR3 consists of 15 residues.

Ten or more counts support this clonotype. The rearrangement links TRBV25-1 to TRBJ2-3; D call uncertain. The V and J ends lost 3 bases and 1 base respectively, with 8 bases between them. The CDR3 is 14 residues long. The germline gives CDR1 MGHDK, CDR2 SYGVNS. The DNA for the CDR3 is TGTGCCAGCAGTGACTCGGGCCGCACAGATACGCAGTATTTT. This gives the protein CASSDSGRTDTQYF.

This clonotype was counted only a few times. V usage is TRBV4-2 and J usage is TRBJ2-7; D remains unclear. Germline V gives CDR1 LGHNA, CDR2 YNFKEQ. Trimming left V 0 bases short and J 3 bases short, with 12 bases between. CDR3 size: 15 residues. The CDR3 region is CASSQDFQHVYEQYF. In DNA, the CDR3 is TGTGCCAGCAGCCAAGATTTCCAGCATGTCTACGAGCAGTACTTC.

Here the CDR3 reads CAMGPGTSGRRYNEQFF. The CDR3 bases are TGTGCCATGGGCCCCGGGACTAGCGGACGAAGATACAATGAGCAGTTCTTC. The gene calls are TRBV4-2 and TRBJ2-1; TRBD2 aligns across 11 bases. V lost 10 bases and J lost 4; bases outside the gene matches: 15. From germline, CDR1 is LGHNA and CDR2 YNFKEQ. The CDR3 contains 17 residues.

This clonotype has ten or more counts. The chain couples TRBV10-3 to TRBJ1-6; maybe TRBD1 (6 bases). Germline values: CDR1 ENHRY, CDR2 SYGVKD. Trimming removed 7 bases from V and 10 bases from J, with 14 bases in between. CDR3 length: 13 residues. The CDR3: CAITGQPGSPLHF. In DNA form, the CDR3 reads TGTGCCATCACGGGACAACCAGGATCACCCCTCCACTTT.

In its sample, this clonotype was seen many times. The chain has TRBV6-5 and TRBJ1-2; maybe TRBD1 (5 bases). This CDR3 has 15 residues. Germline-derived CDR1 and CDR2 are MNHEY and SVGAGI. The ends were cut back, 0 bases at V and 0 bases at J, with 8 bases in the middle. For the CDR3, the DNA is TGTGCCAGCAGTTACTCAGGGGAATCTAACTATGGCTACACCTTC. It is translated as CASSYSGESNYGYTF.

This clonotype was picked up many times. CDR3 sequence reads: CASSYGTKADTQYF. CDR3 bases: TGCGCCAGCAGCTACGGGACAAAGGCAGATACGCAGTATTTT. This chain links TRBV5-1 with TRBJ2-3; maybe TRBD1 (6 bases). The CDR3 covers 14 residues. The germline V and J ends were trimmed by 3 bases and 4 bases, with 12 bases remaining between them. From germline, CDR1 is SGHRS and CDR2 YFSETQ.

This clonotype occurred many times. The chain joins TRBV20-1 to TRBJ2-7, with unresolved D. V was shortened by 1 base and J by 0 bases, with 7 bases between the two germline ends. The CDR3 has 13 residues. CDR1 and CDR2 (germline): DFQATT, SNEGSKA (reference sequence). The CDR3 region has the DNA TGCAGTGCTAGAGCCGGGTTCTCCTACGAGCAGTACTTC. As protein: CSARAGFSYEQYF.

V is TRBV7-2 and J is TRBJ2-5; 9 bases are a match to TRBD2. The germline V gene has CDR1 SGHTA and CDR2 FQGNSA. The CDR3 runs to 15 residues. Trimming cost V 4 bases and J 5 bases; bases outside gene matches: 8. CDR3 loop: CASSSGGGGGETQYF. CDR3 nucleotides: TGTGCCAGCAGCTCAGGCGGGGGGGGTGGGGAGACCCAGTACTTC.

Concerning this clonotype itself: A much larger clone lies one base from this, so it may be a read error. The CDR3 sequence: CASSFGSYSNQPRHF. The CDR3 DNA follows: TGTGCCAGCAGTTTTGGGAGTTATAGCAATCAGCCCCGGCATTTT. The chain has TRBV12-3 or TRBV12-4 and TRBJ1-5; D not certain. The CDR3 is made up of 15 amino acids.

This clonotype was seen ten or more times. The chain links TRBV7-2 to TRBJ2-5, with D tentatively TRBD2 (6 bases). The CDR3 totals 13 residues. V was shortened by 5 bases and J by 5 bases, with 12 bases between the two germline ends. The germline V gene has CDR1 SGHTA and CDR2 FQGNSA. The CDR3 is CASSRKAGETQYF. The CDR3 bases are TGTGCCAGCAGCCGAAAGGCGGGGGAGACCCAGTACTTC.

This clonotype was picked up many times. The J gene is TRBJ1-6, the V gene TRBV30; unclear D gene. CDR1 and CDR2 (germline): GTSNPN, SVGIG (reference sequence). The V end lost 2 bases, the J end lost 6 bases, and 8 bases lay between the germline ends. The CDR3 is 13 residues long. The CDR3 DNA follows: TGTGCCTGGAGTCCTTCTCGTAATTCACCCCTCCACTTT. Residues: CAWSPSRNSPLHF.

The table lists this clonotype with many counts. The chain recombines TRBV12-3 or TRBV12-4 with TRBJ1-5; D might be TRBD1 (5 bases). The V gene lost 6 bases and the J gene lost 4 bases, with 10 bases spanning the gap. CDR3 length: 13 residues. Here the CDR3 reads CASSQGVNQPQHF. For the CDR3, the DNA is TGTGCCAGCAGCCAAGGGGTAAATCAGCCCCAGCATTTT.

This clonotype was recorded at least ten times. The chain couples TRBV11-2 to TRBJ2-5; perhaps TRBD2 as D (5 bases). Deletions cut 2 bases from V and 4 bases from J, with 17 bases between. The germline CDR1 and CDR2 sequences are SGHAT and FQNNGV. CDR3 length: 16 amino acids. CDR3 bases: TGTGCCAGCAGCTTAATGGGAAGGAGGATGCGAGAGACCCAGTACTTC. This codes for CASSLMGRRMRETQYF.

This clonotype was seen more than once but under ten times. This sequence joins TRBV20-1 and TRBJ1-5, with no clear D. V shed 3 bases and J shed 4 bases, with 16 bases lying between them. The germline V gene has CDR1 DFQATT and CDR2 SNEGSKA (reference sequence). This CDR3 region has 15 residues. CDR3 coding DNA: TGCAGTGCTAGTAAGGGAATGAGAGGAAATCAGCCCCAGCATTTT. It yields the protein CSASKGMRGNQPQHF.

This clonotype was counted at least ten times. This chain's CDR3 is CASSLIDGTYNEQFF. Written as DNA, the CDR3 is TGTGCCAGCAGCCTTATAGACGGGACGTACAATGAGCAGTTCTTC. The chain links TRBV5-5 to TRBJ2-1, with D possibly being TRBD1 or TRBD2 (5 bases each). Between the trimmed V and J ends, which lost 4 bases and 4 bases, there was a span of 15 bases. Germline CDR1 SGHKS, CDR2 YYEKEE (reference sequence). The CDR3 sequence is 15 residues long. The variable domain in full, with the rest retrieved from reference TRBV5-5 and TRBJ2-1, is DAGVTQSPTHLIKTRGQQVTLRCSPISGHKSVSWYQQVLGQGPQFIFQYYEKEERGRGNFPDRFSARQFPNYSSELNVNALLLGDSALYLCASSLIDGTYNEQFFGPGTRLTVL.

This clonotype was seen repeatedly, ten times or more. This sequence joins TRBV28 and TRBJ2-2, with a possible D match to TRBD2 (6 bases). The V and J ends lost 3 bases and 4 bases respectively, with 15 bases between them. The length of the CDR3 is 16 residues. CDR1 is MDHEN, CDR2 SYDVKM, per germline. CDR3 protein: CASSFGWGESTGELFF. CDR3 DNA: TGTGCCAGCAGTTTCGGTTGGGGGGAGAGCACCGGGGAGCTGTTTTTT.

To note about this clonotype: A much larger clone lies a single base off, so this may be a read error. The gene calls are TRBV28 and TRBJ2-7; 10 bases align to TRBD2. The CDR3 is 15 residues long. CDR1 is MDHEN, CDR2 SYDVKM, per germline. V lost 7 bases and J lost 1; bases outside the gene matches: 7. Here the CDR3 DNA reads TGTGCCAGCAATTTTCTAGCGGGAGTATCCTACGAGCAGTACTTC. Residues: CASNFLAGVSYEQYF.

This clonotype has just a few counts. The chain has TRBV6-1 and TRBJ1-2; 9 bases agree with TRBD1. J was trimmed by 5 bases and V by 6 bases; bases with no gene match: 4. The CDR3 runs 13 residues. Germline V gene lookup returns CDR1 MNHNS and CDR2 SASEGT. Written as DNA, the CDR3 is TGTGCCAGCAGGCGGGACAGGGAGTATGGCTACACCTTC. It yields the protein CASRRDREYGYTF.

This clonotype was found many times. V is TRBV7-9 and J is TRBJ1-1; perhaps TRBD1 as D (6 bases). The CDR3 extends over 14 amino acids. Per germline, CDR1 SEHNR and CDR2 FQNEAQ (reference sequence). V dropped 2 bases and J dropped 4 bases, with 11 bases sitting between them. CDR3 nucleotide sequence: TGTGCCAGCAGCTTAAAGGGGGGGGGCACTGAAGCTTTCTTT. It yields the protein CASSLKGGGTEAFF.

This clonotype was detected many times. CDR3 in DNA: TGTGCCAGCAGTTTCCGGCGCACGACCTACGAGCAGTACTTC. Residues: CASSFRRTTYEQYF. This chain links TRBV28 with TRBJ2-7; D remains ambiguous. The V and J ends lost 3 bases and 2 bases respectively, with 11 bases between them. The CDR3 has 14 residues. The germline gives CDR1 MDHEN, CDR2 SYDVKM.

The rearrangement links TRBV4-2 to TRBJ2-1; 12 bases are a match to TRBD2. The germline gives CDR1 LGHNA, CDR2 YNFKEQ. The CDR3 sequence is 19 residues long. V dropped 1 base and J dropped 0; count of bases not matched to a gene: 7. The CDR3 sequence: CASSQVGLAGRHSYNEQFF. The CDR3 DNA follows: TGTGCCAGCAGCCAAGTCGGACTAGCGGGACGTCACTCCTACAATGAGCAGTTCTTC.

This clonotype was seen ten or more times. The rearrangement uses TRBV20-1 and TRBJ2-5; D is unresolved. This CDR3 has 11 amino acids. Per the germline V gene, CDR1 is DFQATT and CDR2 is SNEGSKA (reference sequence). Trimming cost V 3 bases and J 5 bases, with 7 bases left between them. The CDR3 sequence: CSASEGETQYF. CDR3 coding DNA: TGCAGTGCTAGCGAAGGGGAGACCCAGTACTTC.